A selection of T cell receptor beta chains follows, all from one sample in a study of CD8 T cells in ankylosing spondylitis. TCRdb used MiXCR to reprocess the 5' RACE reads, holding one entry per CDR3 protein. The sample carries about 130,000 distinct CDR3 sequences, approximately 10% recorded once. Sequences were obtained from blood, either unsorted or a sorted T cell fraction (not recorded which). These TCRs come from a female donor with ankylosing spondylitis or in good health (not recorded which). The CDR3 runs from the conserved cysteine through the conserved F or W. D genes are given only for firm matches. Expanded clones are given a class, and other clones once, few, many or no size at all.

d_call cdr3_length clone_size j_call v_call cdr3_nt cdr3_aa
. 13 many TRBJ2-7 TRBV4-2 TGTGCCAGCAGCCAAGATATGGCGCACGAGCAGTACTTC CASSQDMAHEQYF
TRBD1 14 many TRBJ2-7 TRBV29-1 TGCAGCGTTGCCGGGACAGGGACCTCCTACGAGCAGTACTTC CSVAGTGTSYEQYF
. 14 many TRBJ1-4 TRBV7-2 TGTGCCAGCAGCTTAAGAGCAACTAATGAAAAACTGTTTTTT CASSLRATNEKLFF
. 14 many TRBJ2-7 TRBV15 TGTGCCACCAGCAGAGATAGAGGAAGTTATGTCCAGTACTTC CATSRDRGSYVQYF
. 16 . TRBJ2-7 TRBV7-8 TGTGCCAGCAGCCCAGCAAGGTCTTCCGTCTCCTACGAGCAGTACTTC CASSPARSSVSYEQYF
TRBD1 14 many TRBJ2-7 TRBV10-1 TGCGCCAGCAGTAGGGACAGGGGTTGGTACGAGCAGTACTTC CASSRDRGWYEQYF
TRBD2 15 many TRBJ2-1 TRBV24-1 TGTGCCACCAGTGGGAAGGGCCGGGGGGTTAATGAGCAGTTCTTC CATSGKGRGVNEQFF
. 15 many TRBJ1-6 TRBV9 TGTGCCAGCAGCGCGGGATCGGGCAAAAATTCACCCCTCCACTTT CASSAGSGKNSPLHF
. 16 . TRBJ2-1 TRBV7-2 TGTGCCAGCAGCTTAGTGGGAGGGGGTGTCTACAATGAGCAGTTCTTC CASSLVGGGVYNEQFF
TRBD2 14 many TRBJ2-2 TRBV27 TGTGCCAGCAGTGAGTCTAGCGGCGGCGGGGAGCTGTTTTTT CASSESSGGGELFF
. 14 many TRBJ2-7 TRBV5-1 TGCGCCAGCAGCTTGGGAGGCGTCTCCTACGAGCAGTACTTC CASSLGGVSYEQYF
. 14 few TRBJ1-1 TRBV3-1 TGTGCCAGCAGCCCGCTACGTGGGGGCACTGAAGCTTTCTTT CASSPLRGGTEAFF
. 18 . TRBJ2-6 TRBV5-1 TGCGCCAGCAGCTTGGACGCAGGGTTGAGAGCTGGGGCCAACGTCCTGACTTTC CASSLDAGLRAGANVLTF
. 13 few TRBJ1-1 TRBV28 TGTGCCAGCAGGGCCGACAGGTTCACTGAAGCTTTCTTT CASRADRFTEAFF
TRBD1 15 many TRBJ2-2 TRBV5-1 TGCGCCAGCAGCTTGAATCAGGGGGCGTCCGGGGAGCTGTTTTTT CASSLNQGASGELFF
. 12 many TRBJ1-6 TRBV12-3/TRBV12-4 TGTGCCAGCAGTTTTCTGGGAACACCCCTCCACTTT CASSFLGTPLHF
TRBD2 14 few TRBJ2-2 TRBV7-2 TGTGCCATGGGGACTAGCGGGAACACCGGGGAGCTGTTTTTT CAMGTSGNTGELFF
TRBD2 16 many TRBJ2-3 TRBV7-8 TGTGCCAGCAGCTCAACTAGCGCGACCATAGGGATAGCGCAGTATTTT CASSSTSATIGIAQYF
TRBD1 16 . TRBJ1-6 TRBV12-3/TRBV12-4 TGTGCCAGCAGTTCGGAGGGGGCGGCGTTCGGTTCACCCCTCCACTTT CASSSEGAAFGSPLHF
TRBD2 16 . TRBJ2-3 TRBV20-1 TGCAGTGCTAGACGAAACGGGGGGTTTGGTACAGATACGCAGTATTTT CSARRNGGFGTDTQYF
. 13 many TRBJ1-1 TRBV7-9 TGTGCCAGCAGCCAACAGGAGAACACTGAAGCTTTCTTT CASSQQENTEAFF
TRBD1 15 many TRBJ1-2 TRBV4-1 TGCGCCAGCAGCCACCCGGGACAGGCTAACTATGGCTACACCTTC CASSHPGQANYGYTF
. 15 many TRBJ2-1 TRBV12-3/TRBV12-4 TGTGCCAGCAGTTTCTACGGGAGTACCTACAATGAGCAGTTCTTC CASSFYGSTYNEQFF
TRBD1 13 many TRBJ2-7 TRBV5-1 TGCGCCAGCAGTATGGGACAGGGCTACGAGCAGTACTTC CASSMGQGYEQYF
TRBD1 16 many TRBJ1-2 TRBV7-9 TGTGCCAGCAGCTTGGGACCGGGACAGGATAACTATGGCTACACCTTC CASSLGPGQDNYGYTF
. 14 many TRBJ2-7 TRBV20-1 TGCAGTGCCCCTAAAAGGGGGTCGGATCACGAGCAGTACTTC CSAPKRGSDHEQYF